This is a list of T cell receptor beta chains from one sample in a study of T cells in tuberculosis. Sequencing used immunoSEQ multiplex PCR; TCRdb keeps in-frame clones, though not all of them. The data show over 30,000 clones, over 85% seen once. The source was PBMCs, collected at tuberculosis diagnosis. The receptors come from an adult with tuberculosis. CDR3s include the opening cysteine and the closing phenylalanine or tryptophan. Some rows have no size entry. The others give once, few or many, or a class for an expanded clone.

V	J	size	length	CDR3
TRBV4-1	TRBJ2-1	NA	16	CASSQESRGSYNEQFF
TRBV19	TRBJ2-3	NA	12	CASSIRGDTQYF
TRBV29-1	TRBJ2-5	NA	11	CSAEAGGTQYF
TRBV18	TRBJ1-2	NA	16	CASSPDRYDANYGYTF
TRBV28	TRBJ1-1	NA	14	CASSPGQGSTEAFF
TRBV19	TRBJ1-1	once	13	CASSIVVAEEAFF
TRBV30	TRBJ2-1	once	12	CAWEFSSGEQFF
TRBV19	TRBJ1-5	once	13	CASTLRGNQPQHF
TRBV7-9	TRBJ2-1	NA	16	CASRPPIAGGYNEQFF
TRBV5-1	TRBJ2-2	NA	19	CASSFRGGAASGKGGELFF
TRBV28	TRBJ1-6	NA	14	CASSLGGDNSPLHF
TRBV27	TRBJ2-2	once	16	CASSSGTGSNTGELFF
TRBV4-1	TRBJ2-7	NA	15	CASSQDPLQTYEQYF
TRBV27	TRBJ2-7	NA	14	CASAYRGINYEQYF
TRBV10-3	TRBJ1-2	NA	15	CAISGGGTANYGYTF
TRBV28	TRBJ2-7	NA	16	CASSSPSSGGPYEQYF
TRBV27	TRBJ2-1	NA	16	CASSLLAGGMYNEQFF
TRBV6-4	TRBJ2-2	NA	16	CASSESGTRGTGELFF
TRBV2	TRBJ1-6	NA	14	CASRDRGYNSPLHF
TRBV7-2	TRBJ1-2	NA	14	CASSLGQGLGSYTF
TRBV6-1	TRBJ1-3	NA	15	CASSAAGTGGNTIYF
TRBV6-5	TRBJ2-5	NA	13	CASRRTNQETQYF
TRBV27	TRBJ2-2	NA	15	CASRLLAGTAGELFF
TRBV30	TRBJ2-7	NA	12	CAWSVQGDEQYF
TRBV10-3	TRBJ2-1	NA	13	CAIKAGMGNEQFF
TRBV2	TRBJ1-2	NA	14	CASSVRGENYGYTF
TRBV5-1	TRBJ2-5	NA	12	CASSLDAETQYF
TRBV28	TRBJ2-5	once	13	CASTAGTQETQYF
TRBV10-1	TRBJ2-2	NA	17	CASSHGTSWEDTGELFF
TRBV11-2	TRBJ2-1	NA	15	CASSLGGSSYNEQFF
TRBV4-1	TRBJ1-5	NA	15	CASSRDDTSNQPQHF
TRBV6-1	TRBJ1-1	NA	14	CASSDRGRESEAFF
TRBV4-1	TRBJ1-5	NA	15	CASSQVVTDNQPQHF
TRBV11-2	TRBJ1-1	once	13	CASSLNRDTRAFF
TRBV2	TRBJ2-5	NA	14	CASKHRGLGETQYF
TRBV5-4	TRBJ2-3	NA	18	CASSFGSSGGVLTDTQYF
TRBV5-1	TRBJ2-5	NA	16	CASSLGQGRSPETQYF